This entry concerns a single T cell receptor beta chain. Its antigen is not known. This entry comes from a study of vaccination and CD4 T cells after COVID-19. V was cut by 10 bases and J by 13 bases, with 17 bases left in between. The germline gives CDR1 LNHDA, CDR2 SQIVND (reference sequence). This CDR3 region has 11 residues. Points from the study as a whole: Spike mono-reactivity marked 304 of 307 vaccine-specific clones in convalescent patients.

The Oncomine TCR Beta short-read assay was applied to DNA of cultured CD4+ T cells. TCRdb reanalysed the PCR reads using MiXCR and keeps one entry per CDR3 protein. The sample records 5,500 to 7,500 distinct CDR3 sequences, approximately 48% being singletons. The treatment here: roughly ten-day PBMC culture with coronavirus spike peptide pools or control peptides (ViraFEST assay). Unexposed donor CD4+ T cells predated the COVID-19 pandemic, collected 2011-2018. The researchers probed unexposed-donor CD4+ T cells with SARS-CoV-2 S/N and four cold-coronavirus spikes, cells permitting. The origin of this receptor is a human donor in good health. This chain joins TRBV19 and TRBJ2-1, with D perhaps TRBD1 or TRBD2 (5 bases each). The sample was CD4+ T cells from blood, cultured in vitro. The CDR3, as DNA: TGTGCCACCCAACCCCCCGGGGCTCAGTTCTTC. This translates into CATQPPGAQFF.